This T cell receptor beta chain was documented in a study of cytomegalovirus exposure and HLA in healthy donors. Overall study: Among approximately 400 genotyped donors, roughly 81% fell in the Caucasian-associated ancestry cluster.

This clone was detected a few times. Germline CDR1 SGHNT, CDR2 YYREEE (reference sequence). Unmatched junction bases numbered 2, after V lost 0 bases and J lost 2 bases. The length of the CDR3 is 15 residues. The primer mix had 60 Vbeta and 13 Jbeta primers. Sequencing was performed with immunoSEQ multiplex PCR; in TCRdb, only in-frame clones are kept and a portion is missing. The table has 140,000 to 150,000 clones, roughly 66% seen once. The specimen was PBMCs. This rearrangement joins TRBV5-4 to TRBJ2-3, with TRBD2 matching over 8 bases. The TCR originated in a woman aged 60-70 years in good health and CMV-seronegative. The CDR3: CASSLGGGNTDTQYF. The CDR3 nucleotides read TGTGCCAGCAGCTTGGGCGGGGGGAACACAGATACGCAGTATTTT.